The T cell receptor beta chain described here comes from a study of Ad26.COV2.S vaccination and SARS-CoV-2 variants. Study-wide results and limits: Recipients of either vaccine or placebo displayed similar breadth of non-spike TCRs.

Notes on this clone: Its antigen is unidentified. This CDR3 is also generated by other DNA sequences in the sample.

The CDR3 has 13 amino acids. With 4 bases removed from V and 0 bases from J, the gap between germline ends came to 6 bases. Sequencing used immunoSEQ multiplex PCR; TCRdb keeps in-frame clones, though not all of them. This table has just over 350,000 clones, about 90% appearing once. The material was peripheral blood, obtained after recovery from COVID-19. The receptor's source is a human donor who had recovered from COVID-19. This rearrangement joins TRBV12-3 or TRBV12-4 to TRBJ1-1, with D maybe TRBD1 (5 bases). The chain's CDR3 is CASSYRMNTEAFF. The CDR3 region has the DNA TGTGCCAGCAGTTACAGGATGAACACTGAAGCTTTCTTT.